This T cell receptor beta chain emerged from a study of blood T cell repertoires in COVID-19 (dated by TCRdb to about 2020). About the full investigation: Samples from collaborators originated in the United States, Italy and Spain and spanned both the acute and convalescent phases of COVID-19. Where available, HLA class I and class II types were obtained from metadata supplied by the sample provider rather than from assay-based typing. The prospective study material was composed of cDNA or gDNA derived from T cells, B-cell-depleted T cells, or PBMCs. The sample metadata nearly always contained a de-identified subject ID, COVID-19 status, age in years and sex. A freely available public database, intended as a resource for researchers studying the immune response to SARS-CoV-2, is where the repertoires were released. The samples were drawn from two sources: the first 160 participants of the ongoing ImmuneRACE study, and 1,000 to 1,500 subjects contributed by 6 global collaborators. Deeply sampled blood TCRbeta repertoires from subjects exposed to, actively infected with, or recovered from COVID-19 were included in the dataset. Results and caveats for the whole study, not just this receptor: The amount of clinical and demographic metadata varied by source and participant and was provided uncurated.

Its CDR3 holds 16 amino acids, cysteine through phenylalanine. Only CDR3 DNA is held: 48 bases, read in frame from base 1. The junction shows trimming of 0 bases on V and 5 bases on J, plus 16 bases between the germline ends. Reading the germline V gene gives CDR1 SNHLY and CDR2 FYNNEI. One collaborating source in Seattle enrolled patients during active infection and followed them longitudinally through the course of disease. Collaborating institutions collected whole blood in K2EDTA tubes following their own protocols. For TCRbeta analysis, collaborator samples were shipped as frozen whole blood, as isolated PBMCs, or as DNA extracted from either sample type. A remark on this clone: Which antigen it targets is not known. No base-level quality is on record; no much larger clone is a single base apart.

TCRbeta CDR3 regions were amplified from genomic DNA using the immunoSEQ Assay, a bias-controlled multiplex PCR. For the original study's pipeline: The number of nucleated cells in each sample was estimated from the amplification of reference gene primers within the assay. To quantify the absolute abundance of each unique TCRbeta CDR3 rearrangement, sequence reads were collapsed and filtered. For each sample, productive Simpson clonality was calculated as the square root of Simpson's diversity index across productive rearrangements. TCRdb retrieved this table from immuneACCESS and kept in-frame rearrangements only. Not all clones are present; in checked studies, unresolved V genes account for under half, and no reason is known for the remainder. The V and J calls and clone size were taken over from that table, and D and trimming were inferred from the DNA. The sample includes about 250,000 clones, with about 82% observed a single time. The leading ten clones occupy roughly 6.2% of the sample.

The source is an elderly woman with COVID-19, enrolled during active disease. Sequenced material: peripheral blood. The chain links TRBV2 with TRBJ1-1, with the D gene not confidently named. The CDR3 loop reads CASSEAPSGSGTEAFF. The bases are TGTGCCAGCAGTGAAGCACCTTCTGGAAGCGGGACTGAAGCTTTCTTT.